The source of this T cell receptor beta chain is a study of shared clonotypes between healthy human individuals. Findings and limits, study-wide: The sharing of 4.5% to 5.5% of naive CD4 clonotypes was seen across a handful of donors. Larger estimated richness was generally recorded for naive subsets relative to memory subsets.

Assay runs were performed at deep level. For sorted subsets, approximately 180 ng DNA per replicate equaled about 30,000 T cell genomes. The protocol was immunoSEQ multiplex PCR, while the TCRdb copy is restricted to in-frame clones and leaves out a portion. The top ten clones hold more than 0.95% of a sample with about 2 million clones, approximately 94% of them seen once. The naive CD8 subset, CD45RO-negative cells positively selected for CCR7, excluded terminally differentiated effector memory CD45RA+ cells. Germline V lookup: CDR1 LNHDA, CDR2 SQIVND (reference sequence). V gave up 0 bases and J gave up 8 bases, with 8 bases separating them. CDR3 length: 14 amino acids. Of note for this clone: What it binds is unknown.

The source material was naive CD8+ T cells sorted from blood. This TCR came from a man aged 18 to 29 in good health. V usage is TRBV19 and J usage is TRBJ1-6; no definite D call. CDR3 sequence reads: CASSIDAEDSPLHF. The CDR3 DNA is TGTGCCAGTAGTATAGATGCGGAGGATTCACCCCTCCACTTT.